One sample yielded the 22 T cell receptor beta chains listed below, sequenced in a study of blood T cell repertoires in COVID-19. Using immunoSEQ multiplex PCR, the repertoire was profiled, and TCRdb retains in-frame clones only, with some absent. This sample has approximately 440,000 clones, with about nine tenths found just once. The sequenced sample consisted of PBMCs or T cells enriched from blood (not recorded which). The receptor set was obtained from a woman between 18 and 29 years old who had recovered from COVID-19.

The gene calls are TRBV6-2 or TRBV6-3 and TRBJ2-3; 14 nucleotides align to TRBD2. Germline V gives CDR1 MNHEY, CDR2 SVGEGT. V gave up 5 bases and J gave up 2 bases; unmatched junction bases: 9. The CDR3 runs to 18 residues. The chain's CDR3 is CASSGAGTSGRSTDTQYF. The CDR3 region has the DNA TGTGCCAGCAGTGGTGCCGGGACTAGCGGGAGATCCACAGATACGCAGTATTTT.

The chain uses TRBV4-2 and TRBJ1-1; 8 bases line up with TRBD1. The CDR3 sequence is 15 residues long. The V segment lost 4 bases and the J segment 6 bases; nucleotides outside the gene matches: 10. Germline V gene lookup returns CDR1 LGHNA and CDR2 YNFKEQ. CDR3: CASSLSGQGGAEAFF. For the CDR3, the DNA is TGTGCCAGCAGCCTGTCTGGACAGGGCGGCGCTGAAGCTTTCTTT.

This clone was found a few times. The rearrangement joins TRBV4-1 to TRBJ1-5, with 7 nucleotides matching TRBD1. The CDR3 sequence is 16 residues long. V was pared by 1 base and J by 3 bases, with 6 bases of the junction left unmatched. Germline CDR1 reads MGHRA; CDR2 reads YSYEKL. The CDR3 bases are TGCGCCAGCAGCCAAGGCCCTACAGGGGTCAATCAGCCCCAGCATTTT. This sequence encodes CASSQGPTGVNQPQHF.

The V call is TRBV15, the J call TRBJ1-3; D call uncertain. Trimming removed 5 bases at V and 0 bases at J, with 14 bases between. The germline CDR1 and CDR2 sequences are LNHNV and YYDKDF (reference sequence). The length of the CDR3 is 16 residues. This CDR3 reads CATSDREAFSGNTIYF. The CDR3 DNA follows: TGTGCCACCAGCGATAGGGAGGCCTTCTCTGGAAACACCATATATTTT.

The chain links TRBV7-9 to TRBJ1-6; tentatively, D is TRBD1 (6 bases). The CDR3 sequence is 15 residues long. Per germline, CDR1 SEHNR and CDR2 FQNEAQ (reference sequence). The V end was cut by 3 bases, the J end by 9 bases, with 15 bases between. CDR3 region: CASSFPGAETSPLHF. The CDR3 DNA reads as TGTGCCAGCAGCTTCCCAGGGGCGGAAACTTCACCCCTCCACTTT.

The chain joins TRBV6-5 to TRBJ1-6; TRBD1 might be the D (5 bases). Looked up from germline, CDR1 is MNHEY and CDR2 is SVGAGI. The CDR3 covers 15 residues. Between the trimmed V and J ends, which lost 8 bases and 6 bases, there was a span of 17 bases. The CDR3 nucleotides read TGTGCCAGCCTCATCGCTGGGGGGACTAATTCACCCCTCCACTTT. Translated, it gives CASLIAGGTNSPLHF.

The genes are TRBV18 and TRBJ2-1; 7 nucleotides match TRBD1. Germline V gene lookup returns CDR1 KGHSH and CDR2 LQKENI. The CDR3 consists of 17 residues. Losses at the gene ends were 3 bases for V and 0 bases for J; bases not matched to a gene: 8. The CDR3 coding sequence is TGTGCCAGCTCACCTCTGACAGGGATGAGCTCCTACAATGAGCAGTTCTTC. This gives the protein CASSPLTGMSSYNEQFF.

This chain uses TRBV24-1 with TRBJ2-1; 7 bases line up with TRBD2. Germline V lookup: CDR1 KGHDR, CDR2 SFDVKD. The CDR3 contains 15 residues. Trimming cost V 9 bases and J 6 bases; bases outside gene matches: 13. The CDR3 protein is CATAGGGGTINEQFF. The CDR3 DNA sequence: TGTGCCACCGCCGGTGGGGGGGGGACTATCAATGAGCAGTTCTTC.

DNA for the CDR3: TGTGCCAGCAGCACTTTTTCTTCGGACTTCACGACCGGGGAGCTGTTTTTT. Translating it yields CASSTFSSDFTTGELFF. The chain joins TRBV14 to TRBJ2-2, with D perhaps TRBD2 (5 bases). Germline V lookup: CDR1 SGHDN, CDR2 FVKESK. Trimming took off 5 bases at V and 5 bases at J, with 21 bases between the two ends. CDR3 length: 17 residues.

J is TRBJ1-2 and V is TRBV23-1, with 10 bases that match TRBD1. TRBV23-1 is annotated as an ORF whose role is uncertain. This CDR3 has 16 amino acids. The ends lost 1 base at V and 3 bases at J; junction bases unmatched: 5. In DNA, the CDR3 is TGCGCCAGCAGTCAATTACCGGACAGGGGGGACTATGGCTACACCTTC. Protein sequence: CASSQLPDRGDYGYTF.

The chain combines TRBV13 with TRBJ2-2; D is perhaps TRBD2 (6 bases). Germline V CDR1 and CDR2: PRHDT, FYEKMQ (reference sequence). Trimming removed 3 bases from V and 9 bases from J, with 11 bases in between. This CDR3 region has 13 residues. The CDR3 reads CASSLLAARELFF. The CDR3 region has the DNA TGTGCCAGCAGCTTGTTAGCGGCCCGGGAGCTGTTTTTT.

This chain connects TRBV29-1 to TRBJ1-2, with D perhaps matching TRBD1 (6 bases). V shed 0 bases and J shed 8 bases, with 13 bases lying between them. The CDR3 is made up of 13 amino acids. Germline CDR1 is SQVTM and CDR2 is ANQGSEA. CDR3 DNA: TGCAGCGTTGAAGATACAGGGTCGGGCGGCTACACCTTC. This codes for CSVEDTGSGGYTF.

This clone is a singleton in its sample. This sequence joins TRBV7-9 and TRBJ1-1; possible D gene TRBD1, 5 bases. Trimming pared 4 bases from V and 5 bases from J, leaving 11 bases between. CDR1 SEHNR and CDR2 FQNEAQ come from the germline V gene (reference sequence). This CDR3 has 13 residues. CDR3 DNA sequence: TGTGCCAGCAGCTCCTGGGGGAGGACTGAAGCTTTCTTT. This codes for CASSSWGRTEAFF.

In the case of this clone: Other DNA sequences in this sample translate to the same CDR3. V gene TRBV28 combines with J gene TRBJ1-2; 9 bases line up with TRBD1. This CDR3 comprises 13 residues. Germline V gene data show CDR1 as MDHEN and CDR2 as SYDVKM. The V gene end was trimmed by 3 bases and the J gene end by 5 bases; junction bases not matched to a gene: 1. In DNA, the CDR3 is TGTGCCAGCAGTTTCGGGACAGGGTATGGCTACACCTTC. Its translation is CASSFGTGYGYTF.

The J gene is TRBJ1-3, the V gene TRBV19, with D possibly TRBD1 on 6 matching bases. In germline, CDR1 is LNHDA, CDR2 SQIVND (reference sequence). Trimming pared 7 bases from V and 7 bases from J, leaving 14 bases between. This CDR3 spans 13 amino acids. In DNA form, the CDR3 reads TGTGCCAGTAAACAGGGTCTTTATAACACCATATATTTT. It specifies CASKQGLYNTIYF.

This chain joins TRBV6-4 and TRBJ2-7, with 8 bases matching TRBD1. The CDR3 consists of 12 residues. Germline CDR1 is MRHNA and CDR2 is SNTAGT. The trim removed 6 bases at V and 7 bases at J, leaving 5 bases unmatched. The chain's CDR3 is CASRTGVREQYF. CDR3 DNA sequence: TGTGCCAGCAGGACAGGGGTGAGGGAGCAGTACTTC.

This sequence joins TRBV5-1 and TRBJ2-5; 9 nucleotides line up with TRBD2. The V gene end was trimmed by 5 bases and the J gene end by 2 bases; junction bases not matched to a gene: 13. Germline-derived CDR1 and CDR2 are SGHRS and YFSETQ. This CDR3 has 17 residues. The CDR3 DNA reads TGCGCCAGCAGAGTACGTCCAGCGGGGGGTGGGCAAGAGACCCAGTACTTC. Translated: CASRVRPAGGGQETQYF.

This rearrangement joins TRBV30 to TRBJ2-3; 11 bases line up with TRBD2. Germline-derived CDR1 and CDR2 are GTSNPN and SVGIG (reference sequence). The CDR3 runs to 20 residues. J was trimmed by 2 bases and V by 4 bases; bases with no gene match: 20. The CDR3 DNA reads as TGTGCCTGGACCCTGGGGGGACTAGCGGCGAGGGGTTTATACACAGATACGCAGTATTTT. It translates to CAWTLGGLAARGLYTDTQYF. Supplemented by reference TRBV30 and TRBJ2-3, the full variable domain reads SQTIHQWPATLVQPVGSPLSLECTVEGTSNPNLYWYRQAAGRGLQLLFYSVGIGQISSEVPQNLSASRPQDRQFILSSKKLLLSDSGFYLCAWTLGGLAARGLYTDTQYFGPGTRLTVL.

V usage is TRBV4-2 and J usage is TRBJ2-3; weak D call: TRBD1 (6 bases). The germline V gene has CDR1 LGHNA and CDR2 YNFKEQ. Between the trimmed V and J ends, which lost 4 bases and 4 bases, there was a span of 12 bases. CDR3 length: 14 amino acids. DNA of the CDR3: TGTGCCAGCAGCCGAGGGGGACCCGCAGATACGCAGTATTTT. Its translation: CASSRGGPADTQYF.

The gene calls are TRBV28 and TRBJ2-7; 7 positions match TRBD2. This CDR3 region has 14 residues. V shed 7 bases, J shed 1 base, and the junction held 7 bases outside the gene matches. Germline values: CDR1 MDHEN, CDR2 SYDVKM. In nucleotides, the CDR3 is TGTGCCAGCACTCAACCCGGGGGGTCCTACGAGCAGTACTTC. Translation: CASTQPGGSYEQYF. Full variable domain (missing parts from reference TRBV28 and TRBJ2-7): DVKVTQSSRYLVKRTGEKVFLECVQDMDHENMFWYRQDPGLGLRLIYFSYDVKMKEKGDIPEGYSVSREKKERFSLILESASTNQTSMYLCASTQPGGSYEQYFGPGTRLTVT.

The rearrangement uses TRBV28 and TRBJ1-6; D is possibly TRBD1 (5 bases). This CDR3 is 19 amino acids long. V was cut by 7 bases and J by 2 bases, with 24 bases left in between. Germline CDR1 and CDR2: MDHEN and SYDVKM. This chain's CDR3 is CASNVLRSFQGTYNSPLHF. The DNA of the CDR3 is TGTGCCAGCAACGTTTTGAGGAGTTTCCAGGGAACCTATAATTCACCCCTCCACTTT.

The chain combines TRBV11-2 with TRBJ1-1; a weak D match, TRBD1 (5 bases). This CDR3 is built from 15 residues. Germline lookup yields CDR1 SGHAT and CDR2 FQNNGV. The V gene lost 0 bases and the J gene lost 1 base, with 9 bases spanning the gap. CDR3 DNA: TGTGCCAGCAGCTTAGAGGGGCTTCCGAACACTGAAGCTTTCTTT. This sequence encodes CASSLEGLPNTEAFF.